This T cell receptor beta chain emerged from a study of radiotherapy plus CTLA-4 blockade in lung cancer. Study conclusions and caveats: Blood TCR clones of tumor origin expanded after radiotherapy plus ipilimumab. In blood, early T cell clone dynamics reportedly predicted response best, together with interferon-beta.

To note about this clone: What it binds is not known.

V lost 5 bases, J lost 7 bases, and 12 bases lay in between. The CDR3 runs to 13 residues. Germline-derived CDR1 and CDR2 are SGHVS and FQNEAQ. Some clones are missing from TCRdb's copy, which holds only in-frame ones; the method was immunoSEQ multiplex PCR. The sample shows about 60,000 clones, around 86% of them seen only once. The chain is built from TRBV7-8 and TRBJ1-5; D remains ambiguous. This TCR was recovered from a human donor with non-small cell lung cancer who had a partial response to radiotherapy plus ipilimumab. The specimen was peripheral blood, collected from a patient treated with radiotherapy plus ipilimumab. CDR3 sequence (DNA): TGTGCCAGCAGCCCCAATGCGGTCCAGCCCCAGCATTTT. As protein: CASSPNAVQPQHF. Full variable domain (missing parts from reference TRBV7-8 and TRBJ1-5): GAGVSQSPRYKVAKRGQDVALRCDPISGHVSLFWYQQALGQGPEFLTYFQNEAQLDKSGLPSDRFFAERPEGSVSTLKIQRTQQEDSAVYLCASSPNAVQPQHFGDGTRLSIL.